This T cell receptor (beta chain) was found in a study of cytomegalovirus exposure and HLA in healthy donors. Some clones are missing from TCRdb's copy, which holds only in-frame ones; the method was immunoSEQ multiplex PCR. The sample records some 210,000 clones, 70% to 90% being singletons. With respect to this clone: Its antigen is as yet unknown.

General study results and limits: Cytomegalovirus-associated TCR beta chains were listed, numbering 164.

V was pared by 2 bases and J by 4 bases, with 7 bases of the junction left unmatched. The CDR3 sequence is 16 residues long. Germline assignment: CDR1 SEHNR and CDR2 FQNEAQ (reference sequence). The receptor was derived from a woman under 30 in good health and CMV-seronegative. The V call is TRBV7-9, the J call TRBJ2-3; 9 nucleotides align to TRBD1. The source material was PBMCs. The CDR3 is CASSLLPGQGSDTQYF. The CDR3 DNA reads TGTGCCAGCAGCTTACTCCCGGGACAGGGTTCAGATACGCAGTATTTT.